Listed below are T cell receptor beta chains from one sample, sequenced in a study of blood T cell repertoires in COVID-19. This table comes from immunoSEQ multiplex PCR, and its TCRdb copy is limited to in-frame clones, with some not included. The table records approximately 400,000 clones, around 90% of them present only once. The specimen was peripheral blood. Receptors were obtained from a man in his forties with acute or convalescent COVID-19. Each CDR3 is given with its conserved first and last residue. A D gene is named only where the DNA matches it firmly. A clone size is listed for some rows: how often the clone was seen (once, few, many), or a class if it is expanded.

clone size: NA; V gene: TRBV6-5; CDR3 length: 13; D gene: NA; J gene: TRBJ2-3; CDR3 protein: CASRGTGTDTQYF; CDR3 DNA: TGTGCCAGCAGGGGTACAGGGACAGATACGCAGTATTTT
clone size: NA; V gene: TRBV21-1; CDR3 length: 18; D gene: NA; J gene: TRBJ2-5; CDR3 protein: CASSKASGDRLVGETQYF; CDR3 DNA: TGTGCCAGCAGCAAGGCCTCCGGGGATCGACTAGTGGGGGAGACCCAGTACTTC
clone size: NA; V gene: TRBV19; CDR3 length: 15; D gene: TRBD1; J gene: TRBJ2-2; CDR3 protein: CASSEPGQGAGELFF; CDR3 DNA: TGTGCCAGTAGCGAACCGGGACAGGGGGCCGGGGAGCTGTTTTTT
clone size: NA; V gene: TRBV15; CDR3 length: 14; D gene: NA; J gene: TRBJ2-7; CDR3 protein: CATSPSGTQNEQYF; CDR3 DNA: TGTGCCACCAGTCCGTCCGGGACACAGAACGAGCAGTACTTC
clone size: NA; V gene: TRBV7-7; CDR3 length: 17; D gene: TRBD2; J gene: TRBJ2-3; CDR3 protein: CASSLGASGGGADTQYF; CDR3 DNA: TGTGCTAGCAGCTTAGGGGCTAGCGGGGGTGGAGCAGATACGCAGTATTTT
clone size: NA; V gene: TRBV7-9; CDR3 length: 15; D gene: TRBD2; J gene: TRBJ2-1; CDR3 protein: CASSVTSGGAREQFF; CDR3 DNA: TGTGCCAGCAGCGTAACTAGCGGGGGGGCTCGGGAGCAGTTCTTC
clone size: NA; V gene: TRBV5-5; CDR3 length: 15; D gene: TRBD1; J gene: TRBJ2-5; CDR3 protein: CASSQETGPGETQYF; CDR3 DNA: TGTGCCAGCAGCCAAGAGACAGGGCCCGGGGAGACCCAGTACTTC
clone size: NA; V gene: TRBV2; CDR3 length: 15; D gene: NA; J gene: TRBJ1-5; CDR3 protein: CASSFTVNSNQPQHF; CDR3 DNA: TGTGCCAGCAGTTTTACAGTAAATAGCAATCAGCCCCAGCATTTT
clone size: few; V gene: TRBV5-5; CDR3 length: 14; D gene: TRBD1; J gene: TRBJ1-2; CDR3 protein: CASSRTGGAYGYTF; CDR3 DNA: TGTGCCAGCAGCCGAACAGGGGGCGCCTATGGCTACACCTTC
clone size: NA; V gene: TRBV2; CDR3 length: 14; D gene: TRBD1; J gene: TRBJ1-5; CDR3 protein: CASSYDRGGQPQHF; CDR3 DNA: TGTGCCAGCAGTTACGACAGGGGTGGTCAGCCCCAGCATTTT
clone size: NA; V gene: TRBV28; CDR3 length: 17; D gene: NA; J gene: TRBJ1-1; CDR3 protein: CASSLKWTARMNTEAFF; CDR3 DNA: TGTGCCAGCAGTTTAAAATGGACAGCAAGGATGAACACTGAAGCTTTCTTT
clone size: NA; V gene: TRBV9; CDR3 length: 15; D gene: TRBD1; J gene: TRBJ1-6; CDR3 protein: CASSATGKGNSPLHF; CDR3 DNA: TGTGCCAGCAGCGCGACAGGGAAGGGCAATTCACCCCTCCACTTT
clone size: once; V gene: TRBV6-5; CDR3 length: 15; D gene: NA; J gene: TRBJ2-5; CDR3 protein: CATQGGASFIVTQYF; CDR3 DNA: TGTGCCACCCAGGGGGGAGCTAGTTTTATTGTGACCCAGTACTTC
clone size: NA; V gene: TRBV19; CDR3 length: 14; D gene: NA; J gene: TRBJ2-2; CDR3 protein: CASSIQGNTGELFF; CDR3 DNA: TGTGCCAGTAGTATACAGGGGAACACCGGGGAGCTGTTTTTT
clone size: NA; V gene: TRBV12-5; CDR3 length: 15; D gene: NA; J gene: TRBJ2-1; CDR3 protein: CASGFRGSSYNEQFF; CDR3 DNA: TGTGCTAGTGGTTTTAGGGGAAGCTCCTACAATGAGCAGTTCTTC
clone size: NA; V gene: TRBV19; CDR3 length: 12; D gene: NA; J gene: TRBJ1-5; CDR3 protein: CASSIETGDQHF; CDR3 DNA: TGTGCCAGTAGTATAGAAACAGGCGACCAGCATTTT
clone size: NA; V gene: TRBV28; CDR3 length: 15; D gene: TRBD2; J gene: TRBJ2-1; CDR3 protein: CASSLGLAGGNEQFF; CDR3 DNA: TGTGCCAGCAGCCTGGGACTAGCGGGCGGAAATGAGCAGTTCTTC
clone size: NA; V gene: TRBV5-1; CDR3 length: 16; D gene: TRBD2; J gene: TRBJ2-1; CDR3 protein: CASSTPGGLGTDEQFF; CDR3 DNA: TGCGCCAGCAGTACCCCCGGGGGACTAGGTACGGATGAGCAGTTCTTC
clone size: NA; V gene: TRBV2; CDR3 length: 16; D gene: NA; J gene: TRBJ2-2; CDR3 protein: CASSAGGRGYTGELFF; CDR3 DNA: TGTGCCAGCAGTGCTGGGGGCAGGGGATACACCGGGGAGCTGTTTTTT
clone size: NA; V gene: TRBV5-4; CDR3 length: 16; D gene: TRBD2; J gene: TRBJ2-1; CDR3 protein: CASSQDLAGRYNEQFF; CDR3 DNA: TGTGCCAGCAGCCAAGACCTAGCGGGGAGATACAATGAGCAGTTCTTC
clone size: NA; V gene: TRBV20-1; CDR3 length: 11; D gene: NA; J gene: TRBJ1-2; CDR3 protein: CSAIIRRGYTF; CDR3 DNA: TGCAGTGCCATCATAAGGCGGGGCTACACCTTC
clone size: NA; V gene: TRBV5-4; CDR3 length: 15; D gene: TRBD2; J gene: TRBJ2-5; CDR3 protein: CASSPIREGLGTQYF; CDR3 DNA: TGTGCCAGCAGCCCCATTCGGGAGGGCCTCGGGACCCAGTACTTC